The 18 T cell receptor beta chains below come from one sample, sequenced in a study of neurological immune-mediated disorders. MiXCR, run by TCRdb on the 5' RACE reads, gives a single entry per CDR3 protein. The sample has about 48,000 distinct CDR3 sequences; approximately 12% are singletons. As to time point: longitudinal time-point 3. The sequencing sample was made of PBMCs. The receptors derive from a male donor with HTLV-1-associated myelopathy (HAM/TSP).

Ten or more counts support this clonotype. The chain recombines TRBV11-3 with TRBJ2-6; D is possibly TRBD1 or TRBD2 (5 bases each). This CDR3 contains 13 residues. CDR1 is SGHNT and CDR2 is YENEEA in the germline V gene. Deletions cut 3 bases from V and 12 bases from J, with 12 bases between. The CDR3 protein is CASSLGPPGVLTF. The CDR3 DNA follows: TGTGCCAGCAGCTTGGGACCCCCCGGCGTCCTGACTTTC.

This clonotype was counted many times. The V and J genes are TRBV5-1 and TRBJ2-3; 9 bases agree with TRBD1. The CDR3 contains 13 residues. After removal of 4 bases from V and 10 bases from J, the junction contained 7 bases not matched to a gene. The germline V gene encodes CDR1 SGHRS and CDR2 YFSETQ. The DNA for the CDR3 is TGCGCCAGCAGCCCCACCGGGACAGGGCCGCAGTATTTT. Protein: CASSPTGTGPQYF.

This clonotype was seen ten or more times. J is TRBJ2-5 and V is TRBV20-1, with 9 bases lining up with TRBD2. Looked up from germline, CDR1 is DFQATT and CDR2 is SNEGSKA (reference sequence). CDR3 size: 14 residues. V trimming: 2 bases; J trimming: 4 bases; junction bases outside the gene matches: 5. CDR3 coding DNA: TGCAGTGCTAGAAGGCGGGGGGGCGGAGAGACCCAGTACTTC. Its protein is CSARRRGGGETQYF.

A remark on this clonotype: A much larger clone lies one base from this, so it may be a read error. The genes are TRBV5-1 and TRBJ2-1; perhaps TRBD2 as D (7 bases). The germline V and J ends were trimmed by 2 bases and 4 bases, with 13 bases remaining between them. The CDR3 contains 15 residues. CDR1 is SGHRS and CDR2 is YFSETQ in the germline V gene. CDR3 region: CASSFEGGRYNEQFF. The CDR3 DNA reads as TGCGCCAGCAGCTTCGAGGGGGGGCGATACAATGAGCAGTTCTTC.

This clonotype was recorded a few times. The chain couples TRBV28 to TRBJ1-6; no clear D. The V and J ends lost 6 bases and 6 bases respectively, with 6 bases between them. Germline V gene lookup returns CDR1 MDHEN and CDR2 SYDVKM. This CDR3 comprises 12 residues. Here the CDR3 reads CASRDANSPLHF. CDR3 nucleotides: TGTGCCAGCAGAGATGCTAATTCACCCCTCCACTTT.

This clonotype was counted only a few times. V usage is TRBV2 and J usage is TRBJ2-7, with 12 bases matching TRBD1. Trimming removed 4 bases from V and 5 bases from J; junction bases left unmatched: 6. The CDR3 has 15 amino acids. Germline assignment: CDR1 SNHLY and CDR2 FYNNEI. CDR3 loop: CASSAYGTGGDEQYF. As DNA, the CDR3 is TGTGCCAGCAGTGCTTATGGGACAGGGGGCGACGAGCAGTACTTC.

The rearrangement links TRBV7-6 to TRBJ2-1, with 7 bases matching TRBD1. Germline V CDR1 and CDR2: SGHVS, FNYEAQ. This CDR3 is built from 14 residues. V dropped 5 bases and J dropped 3; count of bases not matched to a gene: 4. The CDR3 loop is CASSPTGVYNEQFF. The CDR3 DNA is TGTGCCAGCAGCCCAACAGGGGTCTACAATGAGCAGTTCTTC.

In this sample, this clonotype turned up many times. CDR3 in DNA: TGTGCCAGCAGCTTGGACAGGAGTATCGCAACTAATGAAAAACTGTTTTTT. It encodes CASSLDRSIATNEKLFF. The chain has TRBV5-8 and TRBJ1-4; possible D gene TRBD1, 5 bases. Germline V gene lookup returns CDR1 SGHTS and CDR2 YDEGEE. Trimming took 0 bases from V and 0 from J, leaving 12 bases between them. The CDR3 covers 17 residues.

Remarks on this clonotype: Possible read error: a much larger clone is one base away. The J gene is TRBJ1-5, the V gene TRBV2; D remains ambiguous. Germline V lookup: CDR1 SNHLY, CDR2 FYNNEI. Trimming stripped 8 bases from V and 3 bases from J, with 14 bases between. This CDR3 comprises 14 residues. The CDR3 here is CASCDDGYNQPQHF. Written as DNA, the CDR3 is TGTGCCAGCTGCGATGACGGATACAATCAGCCCCAGCATTTT. Looking up the rest from reference TRBV2 and TRBJ1-5 gives the full variable domain: EPEVTQTPSHQVTQMGQEVILRCVPISNHLYFYWYRQILGQKVEFLVSFYNNEISEKSEIFDDQFSVERPDGSNFTLKIRSTKLEDSAMYFCASCDDGYNQPQHFGDGTRLSIL.

This clonotype is deemed medium-sized. CDR3 in amino acids: CASSLVGGYEQYF. The CDR3 DNA follows: TGTGCCAGCAGCTTAGTCGGAGGGTACGAGCAGTACTTC. V gene TRBV7-9 combines with J gene TRBJ2-7; D might be TRBD2 (6 bases). V gave up 1 base and J gave up 4 bases, with 8 bases separating them. The CDR3 loop spans 13 amino acids. Germline CDR1 and CDR2: SEHNR and FQNEAQ (reference sequence).

The chain's CDR3 is CSVRGARSTGELFF. DNA for the CDR3: TGCAGTGTACGGGGGGCGAGGAGCACCGGGGAGCTGTTTTTT. The V gene is TRBV20-1, the J gene TRBJ2-2, with a possible D match to TRBD2 (7 bases). The CDR3 runs 14 residues. Trimming pared 7 bases from V and 4 bases from J, leaving 16 bases between. Germline values: CDR1 DFQATT, CDR2 SNEGSKA (reference sequence).

This clonotype came up many times. The chain couples TRBV7-2 to TRBJ2-3; weak D call: TRBD1 (6 bases). V lost 5 bases to trimming and J lost 2 bases, with 11 bases between them. This CDR3 has 14 amino acids. The germline gives CDR1 SGHTA, CDR2 FQGNSA. The chain's CDR3 is CASSNRAITDTQYF. Here the CDR3 DNA reads TGTGCCAGCAGCAACAGGGCGATCACAGATACGCAGTATTTT.

This clonotype qualifies as medium-sized. This chain's CDR3 is CASNLEQGAYEQYF. In DNA form, the CDR3 reads TGTGCCAGCAACCTAGAACAGGGGGCCTACGAGCAGTACTTC. The rearrangement joins TRBV28 to TRBJ2-7, with 8 bases lining up with TRBD1. CDR3 length: 14 amino acids. CDR1 is MDHEN and CDR2 is SYDVKM in the germline V gene. Germline trimming cut 7 bases from V and 2 bases from J; bases unmatched to any gene: 7.

The table lists this clonotype with a count of one. The chain uses TRBV7-2 and TRBJ1-1; the D is unclear. CDR3 length: 15 amino acids. V lost 1 base and J lost 0, with 9 bases in between. Germline assignment: CDR1 SGHTA and CDR2 FQGNSA. The CDR3 loop is CASSLERLLNTEAFF. The CDR3 region has the DNA TGTGCCAGCAGCTTAGAGCGGTTGCTGAACACTGAAGCTTTCTTT.

In its sample, this clonotype was seen many times. V gene TRBV6-6 combines with J gene TRBJ1-5; D is unresolved. The CDR3 totals 13 residues. The germline gives CDR1 MNHNY, CDR2 SVGAGI (reference sequence). V was pared by 4 bases and J by 1 base, with 5 bases between. The chain's CDR3 is CASSLVSNQPQHF. The CDR3 bases are TGTGCCAGCAGTTTGGTAAGCAATCAGCCCCAGCATTTT.

This clonotype was counted at least ten times. This chain joins TRBV29-1 and TRBJ2-3; TRBD1 is a possible D gene (5 bases). The V end was cut by 2 bases, the J end by 2 bases, with 8 bases between. Germline V gene data show CDR1 as SQVTM and CDR2 as ANQGSEA. CDR3 length equals 13 residues. DNA for the CDR3: TGCAGCGTTGAATGGGGCTTCACAGATACGCAGTATTTT. Residues: CSVEWGFTDTQYF.

In this sample, this clonotype turned up a few times. The J gene is TRBJ2-6, the V gene TRBV10-3; 10 nucleotides align to TRBD1. V was clipped by 6 bases and J by 1 base; unmatched bases: 3. The CDR3 is made up of 16 amino acids. Germline V gene data show CDR1 as ENHRY and CDR2 as SYGVKD. This CDR3 is CAIRPGQGSGANVLTF. The DNA of the CDR3 is TGTGCCATCAGGCCGGGACAGGGGTCTGGGGCCAACGTCCTGACTTTC.

This clonotype came up many times. The rearrangement uses TRBV7-3 and TRBJ2-2; D unclear. This CDR3 spans 12 amino acids. From germline, CDR1 is SGHTA and CDR2 FQGTGA. V lost 4 bases to trimming and J lost 4 bases, with 4 bases between them. The CDR3 DNA reads TGTGCCAGCAGCTCAACCACCGGGGAGCTGTTTTTT. Its translation: CASSSTTGELFF.